These 19 T cell receptor beta chains were all obtained from the same sample, sequenced in a study of CD4 T cells in relation to SARS-CoV-2 and coronaviruses. The protocol was immunoSEQ multiplex PCR, while the TCRdb copy is restricted to in-frame clones and leaves out a portion. The table lists tens of thousands of clones, approximately 90% of them singletons. Sequencing was carried out using memory CD4+ T cells from PBMCs. Receptors originate from an adult with COVID-19.

The chain combines TRBV5-4 with TRBJ1-4; 9 bases are shared with TRBD1. The CDR3 contains 14 residues. Losses at the gene ends were 1 base for V and 10 bases for J; bases not matched to a gene: 5. Germline assignment: CDR1 SGHNT and CDR2 YYREEE (reference sequence). DNA for the CDR3: TGTGCCAGCAGCTTGACAGGGGGCGACGGAAAACTGTTTTTT. It encodes CASSLTGGDGKLFF.

The chain couples TRBV29-1 to TRBJ1-2; 7 nucleotides line up with TRBD1. V was clipped by 4 bases and J by 7 bases; unmatched bases: 3. CDR1 is SQVTM and CDR2 is ANQGSEA in the germline V gene. This CDR3 is built from 11 residues. The CDR3 bases are TGCAGCGTTGGCCAGGGGGGTGGCTACACCTTC. Encoded protein: CSVGQGGGYTF.

This chain links TRBV11-2 with TRBJ2-7; no reliable D call. CDR1 is SGHAT, CDR2 FQNNGV, per germline. V gave up 4 bases and J gave up 0 bases, with 16 bases separating them. This CDR3 contains 16 residues. In nucleotides, the CDR3 is TGTGCCAGCAGCTCAGGCGGTTCGACGAGCTCCTACGAGCAGTACTTC. It is translated as CASSSGGSTSSYEQYF.

The chain carries TRBV6-4 and TRBJ2-7; D could derive from TRBD1 or TRBD2 (5 bases each). Trimming left V 8 bases short and J 0 bases short, with 5 bases between. Germline V gives CDR1 MRHNA, CDR2 SNTAGT. This CDR3 is 11 amino acids long. The CDR3 sequence is CASGTSYEQYF. In nucleotides, the CDR3 is TGTGCCAGCGGGACCTCCTACGAGCAGTACTTC.

This chain connects TRBV28 to TRBJ1-4, with D possibly being TRBD1 (6 bases). Germline V gene sequence: CDR1 MDHEN, CDR2 SYDVKM. V lost 2 bases to trimming and J lost 8 bases, with 15 bases between them. CDR3 length equals 15 residues. CDR3 in DNA: TGTGCCAGCAGTTTACCGGGGGCAGGAGGGGAAAAACTGTTTTTT. Amino acid sequence: CASSLPGAGGEKLFF. Complete variable domain (other parts from reference TRBV28 and TRBJ1-4): DVKVTQSSRYLVKRTGEKVFLECVQDMDHENMFWYRQDPGLGLRLIYFSYDVKMKEKGDIPEGYSVSREKKERFSLILESASTNQTSMYLCASSLPGAGGEKLFFGSGTQLSVL.

This clone appeared once. This chain links TRBV19 with TRBJ2-1; D might be TRBD1 (6 bases). This CDR3 has 17 residues. Trimming stripped 4 bases from V and 5 bases from J, with 21 bases between. Germline CDR1 LNHDA, CDR2 SQIVND (reference sequence). The CDR3 is CASSTSSQGSLNNEQFF. In nucleotides, the CDR3 is TGTGCCAGTAGTACAAGTTCCCAGGGGTCCCTGAACAATGAGCAGTTCTTC.

The chain joins TRBV5-6 to TRBJ2-6; D not resolved. The CDR3 is made up of 17 amino acids. CDR1 and CDR2 from the germline V gene are SGHDT and YYEEEE. V was trimmed by 4 bases and J by 0 bases, leaving 14 bases between them. CDR3 coding DNA: TGTGCCAGCAGCCCGACTGGGATTTCCTCTGGGGCCAACGTCCTGACTTTC. Its protein is CASSPTGISSGANVLTF. The whole variable domain, filled in from reference TRBV5-6 and TRBJ2-6, reads DAGVTQSPTHLIKTRGQQVTLRCSPKSGHDTVSWYQQALGQGPQFIFQYYEEEERQRGNFPDRFSGHQFPNYSSELNVNALLLGDSALYLCASSPTGISSGANVLTFGAGSRLTVL.

The chain couples TRBV2 to TRBJ1-2; tentative D call: TRBD1 (5 bases). This CDR3 spans 13 amino acids. The V gene lost 4 bases and the J gene lost 3 bases, with 9 bases spanning the gap. CDR1 is SNHLY, CDR2 FYNNEI, per germline. CDR3 nucleotides: TGTGCCAGCAGTGGGGGGTTCGACTATGGCTACACCTTC. Its translation is CASSGGFDYGYTF. Using reference TRBV2 and TRBJ1-2 for the parts outside the CDR3, the full variable domain is EPEVTQTPSHQVTQMGQEVILRCVPISNHLYFYWYRQILGQKVEFLVSFYNNEISEKSEIFDDQFSVERPDGSNFTLKIRSTKLEDSAMYFCASSGGFDYGYTFGSGTRLTVV.

This chain joins TRBV19 and TRBJ1-5, with D perhaps matching TRBD1 (5 bases). The ends were cut back, 4 bases at V and 13 bases at J, with 11 bases in the middle. CDR3 length: 11 residues. Germline assignment: CDR1 LNHDA and CDR2 SQIVND (reference sequence). This CDR3 reads CASSTLGHQHF. CDR3 sequence (DNA): TGTGCCAGTAGTACCCTAGGACATCAGCATTTT.

The rearrangement joins TRBV5-1 to TRBJ2-1; the D gene could be TRBD1 or TRBD2 (5 bases each). This CDR3 has 16 residues. Trimming removed 0 bases at V and 7 bases at J, with 17 bases between. Germline loops: CDR1 SGHRS, CDR2 YFSETQ. This chain's CDR3 is CASSLGARQGGNEQFF. The CDR3 DNA sequence: TGCGCCAGCAGCTTGGGGGCTCGCCAGGGCGGGAATGAGCAGTTCTTC.

This rearrangement joins TRBV25-1 to TRBJ2-4, with 9 bases fitting TRBD1. Unmatched junction bases numbered 5, after V lost 2 bases and J lost 6 bases. The CDR3 has 15 residues. In germline, CDR1 is MGHDK, CDR2 SYGVNS. The CDR3 DNA is TGTGCCAGCAGTGAAACCGGGACAGGGCGAAACATTCAGTACTTC. It specifies CASSETGTGRNIQYF. Using reference TRBV25-1 and TRBJ2-4 for the parts outside the CDR3, the full variable domain is EADIYQTPRYLVIGTGKKITLECSQTMGHDKMYWYQQDPGMELHLIHYSYGVNSTEKGDLSSESTVSRIRTEHFPLTLESARPSHTSQYLCASSETGTGRNIQYFGAGTRLSVL.

The chain carries TRBV3-1 (or the pseudogene TRBV3-2) and TRBJ2-6, with a possible D match to TRBD1 (6 bases). From germline, CDR1 is LGHDT and CDR2 YNNKEL (reference sequence). The CDR3 totals 16 residues. The V end was cut by 4 bases, the J end by 2 bases, with 12 bases between. The CDR3 protein is CASSLNTGTGANVLTF. CDR3 nucleotides: TGTGCCAGCAGCCTCAATACAGGGACTGGGGCCAACGTCCTGACTTTC.

This clone has only a few counts. This chain joins TRBV10-3 and TRBJ2-3, with 8 bases aligning to TRBD2. Germline V gene sequence: CDR1 ENHRY, CDR2 SYGVKD. The CDR3 extends over 16 amino acids. V trimming: 6 bases; J trimming: 3 bases; junction bases outside the gene matches: 11. CDR3 sequence: CAIREVSGGITDTQYF. CDR3 in DNA: TGTGCCATCAGGGAAGTCAGCGGGGGTATAACAGATACGCAGTATTTT.

This sequence joins TRBV2 and TRBJ1-1, with D hard to call. The CDR3 sequence is 15 residues long. V was cut by 5 bases and J by 0 bases, with 13 bases left in between. CDR1 and CDR2 from the germline V gene are SNHLY and FYNNEI. CDR3 protein: CASSPDGTMNTEAFF. As DNA, the CDR3 is TGTGCCAGCAGTCCCGACGGAACTATGAACACTGAAGCTTTCTTT.

CDR3 sequence reads: CASSLVRGPGAMGELFF. The CDR3 nucleotides are TGTGCCAGCAGCTTGGTCAGGGGGCCGGGAGCGATGGGGGAGCTGTTTTTT. The chain links TRBV5-4 to TRBJ2-2; TRBD1 aligns across 8 bases. This CDR3 region has 17 residues. Trimming cost V 0 bases and J 8 bases; bases outside gene matches: 12. Germline CDR1 reads SGHNT; CDR2 reads YYREEE (reference sequence).

The chain has TRBV5-1 and TRBJ1-4; D not certain. V lost 4 bases, J lost 4 bases, and 11 bases lay in between. The CDR3 is 14 residues long. Germline V gene lookup returns CDR1 SGHRS and CDR2 YFSETQ. The CDR3 here is CASSPLVGNEKLFF. The DNA of the CDR3 is TGCGCCAGCAGCCCCTTGGTGGGTAATGAAAAACTGTTTTTT.

The chain uses TRBV7-2 and TRBJ1-2; D is unclear. CDR1 SGHTA and CDR2 FQGNSA come from the germline V gene. Trimming shortened V by 1 base and J by 7 bases, and 10 bases separated the two germline ends. This CDR3 spans 13 amino acids. The CDR3 reads CASSLDSSSGYTF. The DNA for the CDR3 is TGTGCCAGCAGCTTAGATAGTAGCAGTGGCTACACCTTC.

The rearrangement links TRBV19 to TRBJ2-3; the D gene could be TRBD1 or TRBD2 (7 bases each). The CDR3 runs 14 residues. Per germline, CDR1 LNHDA and CDR2 SQIVND (reference sequence). V dropped 6 bases and J dropped 4 bases, with 14 bases sitting between them. The CDR3, as DNA: TGTGCCAGTAGATTCAGGGGGGGCGCAGATACGCAGTATTTT. This encodes CASRFRGGADTQYF.

Turning to this clone: Compared with germline, one end of the junction differs, possibly owing to a read error. The identical CDR3 is also encoded by other nucleotide sequences in the sample. The chain recombines TRBV5-1 with TRBJ2-3; a possible D gene is TRBD1 (7 bases). CDR1 SGHRS and CDR2 YFSETQ come from the germline V gene. The CDR3 length is 13 residues. Written as DNA, the CDR3 is TGCGCCAGCGCCGGGGGTGGGACAGATACGCAATATTTT. Its translation is CASAGGGTDTQYF.